Listed here is a single T cell receptor (beta chain). The antigen is not known. Primers included in the PCR were 60 Vbeta and 13 Jbeta primers. Assay used: immunoSEQ multiplex PCR; TCRdb lists only in-frame clones, some missing. Of about 200,000 clones listed, 75% to 90% are singletons. Germline CDR1 is KGHSH and CDR2 is LQKENI. The CDR3 consists of 16 residues. J was trimmed by 5 bases and V by 5 bases; bases with no gene match: 12. This record belongs to a study of cytomegalovirus exposure and HLA in healthy donors. General study points: The CMV antigen specificity of three CMV-associated chains was confirmed through in vitro analysis.

This TCR was recovered from a woman in her thirties in good health and CMV-seronegative. Source material: PBMCs. The V and J genes are TRBV18 and TRBJ1-2, with 9 bases identical to TRBD1. The CDR3 is CASSNFAGQGSYGYTF. For the CDR3, the DNA is TGTGCCAGCTCAAATTTCGCGGGACAGGGCTCATATGGCTACACCTTC.